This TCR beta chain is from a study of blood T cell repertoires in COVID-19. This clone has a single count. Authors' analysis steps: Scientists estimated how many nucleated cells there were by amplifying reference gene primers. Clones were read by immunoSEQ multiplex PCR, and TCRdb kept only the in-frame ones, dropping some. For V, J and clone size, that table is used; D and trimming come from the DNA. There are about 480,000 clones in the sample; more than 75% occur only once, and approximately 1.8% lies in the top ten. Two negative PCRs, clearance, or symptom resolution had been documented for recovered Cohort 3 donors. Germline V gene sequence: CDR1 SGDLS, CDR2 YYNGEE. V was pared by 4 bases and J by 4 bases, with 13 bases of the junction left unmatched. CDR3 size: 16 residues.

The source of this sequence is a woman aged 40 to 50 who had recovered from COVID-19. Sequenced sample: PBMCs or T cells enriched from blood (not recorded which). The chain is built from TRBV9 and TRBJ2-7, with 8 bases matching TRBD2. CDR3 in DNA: TGTGCCAGCAGCCCCGGGGGGGGACTCTCCCCTTACGAGCAGTACTTC. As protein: CASSPGGGLSPYEQYF.